The present TCR beta chain was sequenced within a study of early T cells in non-severe SARS-CoV-2 infection. Deletions cut 5 bases from V and 6 bases from J, with 20 bases between. The CDR3 is made up of 16 amino acids. The V gene's germline CDR1 is SGHNT and CDR2 YENEEA. This clonotype was detected many times. TCRdb used MiXCR to reprocess the 5' RACE reads, holding one entry per CDR3 protein. Of tens of thousands of distinct CDR3 sequences listed, 8.5% to 10% were seen once; the top ten hold around 8.3%. This receptor was obtained from an adult who was a healthcare worker with PCR-confirmed SARS-CoV-2 infection or an uninfected control (not recorded which). Sequencing input: whole blood. V and J are TRBV11-3 and TRBJ2-1; a possible D gene is TRBD2 (5 bases). The CDR3 region is CASSLRAGQRVNEQFF. DNA of the CDR3: TGTGCCAGCAGCCTCCGAGCAGGTCAGAGGGTCAATGAGCAGTTCTTC.